The clone carrying this T cell receptor beta chain was counted once. The target antigen is unknown. The data derive from a study of shared clonotypes between healthy human individuals. Study findings and constraints: The study drew on few donors, limiting represented genetic and exposure-history diversity.

Profiled with immunoSEQ multiplex PCR; TCRdb holds only in-frame clones, not every one. The sample has more than 550,000 clones; roughly 72% are singletons. Germline assignment: CDR1 ENHRY and CDR2 SYGVKD. The CDR3 is 11 residues long. Trimming took off 10 bases at V and 3 bases at J, with 10 bases between the two ends. Donors were healthy HIV-negative adults without recently reported acute infections or vaccinations. This receptor was taken from a young woman in good health. The rearrangement uses TRBV10-3 and TRBJ2-7; D unresolved. Specimen: memory CD4+ T cells sorted from blood. Subset indicated: CD45RA-negative fraction. The CDR3 nucleotides are TGTGCCACCATACTACTCTACGAGCAGTACTTC. Its translation: CATILLYEQYF.